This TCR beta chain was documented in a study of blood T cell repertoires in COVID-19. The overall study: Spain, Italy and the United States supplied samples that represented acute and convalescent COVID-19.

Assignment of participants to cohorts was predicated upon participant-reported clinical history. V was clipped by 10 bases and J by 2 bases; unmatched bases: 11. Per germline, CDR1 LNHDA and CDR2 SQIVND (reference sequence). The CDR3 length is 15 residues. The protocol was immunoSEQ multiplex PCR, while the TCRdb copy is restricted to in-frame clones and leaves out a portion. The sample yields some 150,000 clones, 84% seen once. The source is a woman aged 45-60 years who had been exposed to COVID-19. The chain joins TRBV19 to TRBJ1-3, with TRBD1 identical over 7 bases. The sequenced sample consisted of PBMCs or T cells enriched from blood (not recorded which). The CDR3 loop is CATTPGQSPGNTIYF. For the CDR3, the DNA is TGTGCCACAACACCGGGACAGTCACCTGGAAACACCATATATTTT.